This T cell receptor beta chain was observed in a study of OX40 agonist ivuxolimab in advanced cancers. With regard to the full study: Ivuxolimab was an agonistic, fully human IgG2 monoclonal antibody directed against OX40 (CD134), a costimulatory receptor. Intravenous ivuxolimab was administered to patients every 2 weeks at six dose levels: 0.01, 0.1, 0.3, 1.5, 3 and 10 mg/kg. Of the approximately 54 dose-escalation patients, hepatocellular carcinoma was present in approximately 20, melanoma in approximately 15, renal cell carcinoma in 9 and head and neck cancer in 9. In the dose-escalation cohort, nearly 85% of patients were male, and the mean age was approximately 60 years with a range of about 23 to 79. Patients were allowed to have had prior anti-PD-1, anti-PD-L1 or anti-CTLA-4 therapy, and around 43% of the dose-escalation patients had been treated with checkpoint inhibitors. Partial responses were achieved by three dose-escalation patients, of whom one had hepatocellular carcinoma and two had cutaneous melanoma. The purpose of peripheral TCRbeta sequencing was to test whether ivuxolimab changed TCR sequence diversity and led to clonal T-cell expansion. The paper covers the monotherapy dose-escalation part of the phase I ivuxolimab trial, which included N of about 50 patients. Beyond this particular receptor, the publication reports: In the 0.1-3.0 mg/kg groups, partial responders were among the patients with the lowest normalized peripheral clonal expansion, particularly in CD8+ T cells. Low levels of normalized T-cell clonal expansion were also seen in some patients who did not respond. The antigen specificity of the peripheral T cells that underwent clonal expansion was not determined. At doses from 0.1 to 3.0 mg/kg, clonal expansion was seen in both CD4+ and CD8+ blood T cells between baseline and week 6. After ivuxolimab, more expanded clones were found on average in CD8+ T cells than in CD4+ T cells.

Genomic DNA was extracted from sorted cells for sequencing of the TCRbeta CDR3 region. The immunoSEQ Assay was used to sequence the TCRbeta CDR3 regions. This is the immuneACCESS table as TCRdb keeps it, with only in-frame sequences that have V and J called. A part of the clones is gone; compared with another copy, unresolved V genes explain less than half, and the rest is unexplained. This sample holds more than 45,000 clones; 85% to 90% were observed only once. The ten largest make up approximately 11% of the sample. The trial excluded patients who had a history of autoimmune disease or who were on systemic immunosuppression. Peripheral blood for TCR sequencing was collected from all dose cohorts at baseline, on cycle 4 day 1, and on cycle 7 day 1. The samples were taken from a phase I, first-in-human, multicenter, open-label dose-escalation trial of ivuxolimab. Adults with locally advanced or metastatic head and neck squamous cell, hepatocellular, melanoma or renal cell carcinoma were enrolled in the trial. Before TCR sequencing, CD4+ T cells and CD8+ T cells from peripheral blood were sorted into separate populations.

This clone was picked up one time. Its antigen is unknown. No quality values exist for individual bases; no much larger clone is one base distant. The germline V gene sets CDR1 to SGHAT and CDR2 to FQNNGV. V and J lose 5 bases and 3 bases, and a span of 13 bases separates them. The CDR3 spans 14 residues, from the cysteine through the phenylalanine. The sequence is cut down to CDR3 DNA, 42 bases in frame from base 1. The chain is assembled from TRBV11-2 and TRBJ1-1; the D segment could be TRBD1, given 6 matching bases. The sample in question was CD4+ or CD8+ T cells sorted from blood, obtained in a trial of the OX40 agonist ivuxolimab. This TCR was recovered from an adult with an advanced solid tumor such as melanoma, head and neck, liver or kidney cancer. CDR3 sequence: CASSMGQTYTEAFF. At the DNA level, the sequence is TGTGCCAGCAGCATGGGACAAACCTACACTGAAGCTTTCTTT.